This TCR beta chain was found in a study of tumor and adjacent non-tumor tissue in lung cancer. Findings and limits, study-wide: In normal lung, the top 100 clones were significantly more dominant than in tumor.

The CDR3 runs 13 residues. The germline V and J ends were trimmed by 9 bases and 4 bases, with 12 bases remaining between them. Germline-derived CDR1 and CDR2 are MDHEN and SYDVKM. Details on this clonotype: Its target is unknown.

This sample's RNA came from whole unsorted tissue. A modified ARM-PCR protocol with three rounds of nested PCR amplified TCRbeta. A single record per CDR3 protein comes from TCRdb applying MiXCR to the multiplex PCR reads. This sample has around 71,000 distinct CDR3 sequences, with just under 75% found just once. The rearrangement joins TRBV28 to TRBJ1-4; a possible D gene is TRBD1 (6 bases). The source material was lung tumor tissue. The clonotype was recovered from a middle-aged woman with non-small cell lung cancer. The CDR3 sequence is CASRTDHNEKLFF. The CDR3, as DNA: TGTGCCAGTCGGACAGACCATAATGAAAAACTGTTTTTT.